This paragraph reports one T cell receptor (beta chain). The data were obtained in a study of T cell responses to AZD1222 COVID-19 vaccine. The repertoire was sequenced with immunoSEQ multiplex PCR; TCRdb's copy has only in-frame clones and lacks some. The table lists over 90,000 clones, approximately 88% of them singletons, with approximately 20% in the top ten. The V end was cut by 6 bases, the J end by 1 base, with 12 bases between. The CDR3 runs to 13 residues. CDR1 SQVTM and CDR2 ANQGSEA come from the germline V gene. The chain uses TRBV29-1 and TRBJ2-5; D is possibly TRBD1 (5 bases). The specimen comprised peripheral blood, sampled on day 0 of AZD1222 vaccination. The TCR sequence derives from an adult in good health. CDR3 nucleotide sequence: TGCAGCGTGGTTCGACAGTTCCAAGAGACCCAGTACTTC. Amino acids: CSVVRQFQETQYF.